This TCR beta chain was profiled in a study of blood T cell repertoires in COVID-19. For the study at large: Samples came from the United States, Italy and Spain, spanning acute and convalescent COVID-19. T cells, B-cell-depleted T cells, or PBMCs provided the cDNA or gDNA that served as material.

Participants came from fewer than 25 US areas, aged about 18 to 89 years. Participants reported their clinical history, and cohort assignment relied on those reports. J lost 8 bases, V lost 2 bases, and 11 bases had no gene match. The CDR3 sequence is 16 residues long. Per germline, CDR1 LNHDA and CDR2 SQIVND (reference sequence). Here immunoSEQ multiplex PCR was the method, and the copy in TCRdb shows in-frame clones only, minus some. The data contain a few hundred thousand clones, around 86% of them seen just once; the ten biggest clones take up around 4%. Sequencing was performed on PBMCs or T cells enriched from blood (not recorded which). The chain carries TRBV19 and TRBJ2-3, with 9 bases aligning to TRBD2. The sequence was collected from a woman between 40 and 50 years old with acute COVID-19. CDR3 sequence reads: CASSIKKGAGGGTQYF. The CDR3 DNA follows: TGTGCCAGTAGTATAAAAAAGGGAGCGGGAGGCGGTACGCAGTATTTT.